This T cell receptor (beta chain) was sequenced for a study of breast tumors, draining lymph nodes, adjacent tissues. General study results and limits: Tumors had less TCR diversity than lymph nodes, more than nontumor tissue. Luminal-like breast cancer showed significantly higher tumor–nontumor repertoire similarity than basal-like. Tumor T cell lymph node origin was a supported hypothesis, not proven. The data were judged consistent with most tumor T cells coming from lymph node and expanding in tumor.

TCRdb called the multiplex PCR reads again in MiXCR, with one record for every CDR3 protein. Found here are 150,000 to 200,000 distinct CDR3 sequences, roughly 29% of them singletons; the top ten hold 4% to 4.5%. The lymph nodes were axillary draining lymph nodes from breast cancer patients. This clonotype was found many times. The antigen remains undetermined. Sequenced: axillary lymph node tissue. This TCR was recovered from a female donor with breast cancer. Some clones in this sample may be carry-over from other donors' samples.

The CDR3 reads CSARSGPSANTGELFF. The CDR3 DNA is TGCAGTGCTAGAAGCGGGCCTAGCGCGAACACCGGGGAGCTGTTTTTT. The chain recombines TRBV20-1 with TRBJ2-2; possible D gene TRBD2, 6 bases. CDR3 length: 16 residues. Trimming removed 2 bases at V and 0 bases at J, with 13 bases between. CDR1 is DFQATT and CDR2 is SNEGSKA in the germline V gene (reference sequence).